These T cell receptor beta chains were read from a single sample in a study of spatial heterogeneity in lung cancer. TCRdb analysed the 5' RACE reads with MiXCR anew, one entry per CDR3 protein. Of roughly 15,000 distinct CDR3 sequences listed, 7% to 9% are singletons. The material was PBMCs, obtained at surgery. The receptor set was obtained from a female donor with early-stage non-small cell lung cancer. Both conserved end residues are part of each CDR3. Fields, in order: V gene, D gene, J gene, clone size, CDR3 protein, CDR3 DNA. A D gene is named only where the DNA matches it firmly. Size is stated for part of the rows, as once, few or many counts, or as a class when the clone is expanded.

V gene: TRBV28
D gene: .
J gene: TRBJ2-7
clone size: few
CDR3 protein: CASSPPEGPRPNEQYF
CDR3 DNA: TGTGCCAGCAGTCCACCGGAGGGGCCCCGTCCCAACGAGCAGTACTTC

V gene: TRBV7-9
D gene: .
J gene: TRBJ2-7
clone size: many
CDR3 protein: CASSSPGEYEQYF
CDR3 DNA: TGTGCCAGCAGCTCCCCGGGGGAATACGAGCAGTACTTC

V gene: TRBV7-9
D gene: TRBD1
J gene: TRBJ2-7
clone size: many
CDR3 protein: CASSLRDSAYEQYF
CDR3 DNA: TGTGCCAGCAGCCTCCGGGACAGTGCCTACGAGCAGTACTTC

V gene: TRBV24-1
D gene: .
J gene: TRBJ2-1
clone size: .
CDR3 protein: CATSDFETTVYNEQFF
CDR3 DNA: TGTGCCACCAGTGATTTTGAGACTACTGTCTACAATGAGCAGTTCTTC

V gene: TRBV29-1
D gene: .
J gene: TRBJ2-5
clone size: .
CDR3 protein: CSVEDIGLHDQETQYF
CDR3 DNA: TGCAGCGTTGAAGATATCGGACTCCATGATCAAGAGACCCAGTACTTC

V gene: TRBV4-2
D gene: .
J gene: TRBJ2-7
clone size: .
CDR3 protein: CASSQGGTVPYEQYF
CDR3 DNA: TGTGCCAGCAGCCAAGGCGGGACAGTCCCCTACGAGCAGTACTTC

V gene: TRBV2
D gene: TRBD1
J gene: TRBJ1-2
clone size: many
CDR3 protein: CASSELGTDLVGYTF
CDR3 DNA: TGTGCCAGCAGTGAATTAGGGACAGATTTGGTCGGCTACACCTTC

V gene: TRBV29-1
D gene: .
J gene: TRBJ1-2
clone size: many
CDR3 protein: CSVEIPPSYGYTF
CDR3 DNA: TGCAGCGTTGAAATACCCCCATCGTATGGCTACACCTTC

V gene: TRBV12-3/TRBV12-4
D gene: .
J gene: TRBJ2-2
clone size: many
CDR3 protein: CASSPPGSTGELFF
CDR3 DNA: TGTGCCAGCAGTCCCCCGGGGAGCACCGGGGAGCTGTTTTTT

V gene: TRBV11-2
D gene: TRBD1
J gene: TRBJ2-7
clone size: few
CDR3 protein: CASSLAFSGQASYEQYF
CDR3 DNA: TGTGCCAGCAGCTTAGCGTTTTCGGGACAGGCTTCCTACGAGCAGTACTTC

V gene: TRBV6-2/TRBV6-3
D gene: TRBD1
J gene: TRBJ2-6
clone size: many
CDR3 protein: CASSSDRGAGANVLTF
CDR3 DNA: TGTGCCAGCAGCTCTGACAGGGGGGCTGGGGCCAACGTCCTGACTTTC

V gene: TRBV13
D gene: .
J gene: TRBJ1-5
clone size: many
CDR3 protein: CASARGASNQPQHF
CDR3 DNA: TGTGCCAGTGCGAGGGGGGCGTCAAATCAGCCCCAGCATTTT

V gene: TRBV18
D gene: .
J gene: TRBJ1-2
clone size: many
CDR3 protein: CASSPRTDNYGYTF
CDR3 DNA: TGTGCCAGCTCACCGAGGACAGATAACTATGGCTACACCTTC

V gene: TRBV20-1
D gene: .
J gene: TRBJ2-3
clone size: many
CDR3 protein: CSASPELANTDTQYF
CDR3 DNA: TGCAGTGCTAGCCCCGAGCTAGCGAACACAGATACGCAGTATTTT

V gene: TRBV29-1
D gene: TRBD1
J gene: TRBJ1-1
clone size: many
CDR3 protein: CSVENRGGITEAFF
CDR3 DNA: TGCAGCGTTGAGAACAGGGGAGGCATCACTGAAGCTTTCTTT

V gene: TRBV28
D gene: .
J gene: TRBJ2-3
clone size: .
CDR3 protein: CASSWGQADTQYF
CDR3 DNA: TGTGCCAGCAGTTGGGGGCAGGCAGATACGCAGTATTTT

V gene: TRBV4-3
D gene: .
J gene: TRBJ2-3
clone size: many
CDR3 protein: CASSQDWGSDTQYF
CDR3 DNA: TGCGCCAGCAGCCAAGATTGGGGGTCAGATACGCAGTATTTT

V gene: TRBV5-1
D gene: .
J gene: TRBJ2-3
clone size: many
CDR3 protein: CASSPQVDSTDTQYF
CDR3 DNA: TGCGCCAGCAGCCCTCAGGTCGACAGCACAGATACGCAGTATTTT

V gene: TRBV11-2
D gene: .
J gene: TRBJ1-2
clone size: medium-sized
CDR3 protein: CASSSGQDYGYTF
CDR3 DNA: TGTGCCAGCAGCTCGGGGCAGGACTATGGCTACACCTTC

V gene: TRBV6-2/TRBV6-3
D gene: .
J gene: TRBJ2-7
clone size: .
CDR3 protein: CASSDRGPEQYF
CDR3 DNA: TGTGCCAGCAGCGACCGTGGTCCGGAGCAGTACTTC

V gene: TRBV18
D gene: TRBD1
J gene: TRBJ1-6
clone size: many
CDR3 protein: CASSLRTGQDSPLHF
CDR3 DNA: TGTGCCAGCTCACTTCGGACAGGGCAGGATTCACCCCTCCACTTT

V gene: TRBV14
D gene: .
J gene: TRBJ2-3
clone size: .
CDR3 protein: CASSQEFSPRTDTQYF
CDR3 DNA: TGTGCCAGCAGCCAAGAGTTTAGCCCCCGCACAGATACGCAGTATTTT

V gene: TRBV7-9
D gene: .
J gene: TRBJ1-1
clone size: .
CDR3 protein: CASSYRNTEAFF
CDR3 DNA: TGTGCCAGCAGCTACAGGAACACTGAAGCTTTCTTT

V gene: TRBV21-1
D gene: .
J gene: TRBJ2-4
clone size: .
CDR3 protein: CASSKWGPRRVAKNIQYF
CDR3 DNA: TGTGCCAGCAGCAAATGGGGCCCGAGGAGGGTAGCCAAAAACATTCAGTACTTC

V gene: TRBV7-3
D gene: TRBD2
J gene: TRBJ2-1
clone size: many
CDR3 protein: CASSLSTSGLSYNEQFF
CDR3 DNA: TGTGCCAGCAGCTTATCCACTAGCGGCTTAAGCTACAATGAGCAGTTCTTC

V gene: TRBV19
D gene: TRBD1
J gene: TRBJ2-2
clone size: .
CDR3 protein: CASSYKQGAITGELFF
CDR3 DNA: TGTGCCAGTAGTTACAAACAGGGGGCAATCACCGGGGAGCTGTTTTTT

V gene: TRBV28
D gene: .
J gene: TRBJ2-5
clone size: many
CDR3 protein: CASSSSWSGAWQETQYF
CDR3 DNA: TGTGCCAGCAGTTCGTCCTGGAGTGGGGCTTGGCAAGAGACCCAGTACTTC

V gene: TRBV11-2
D gene: TRBD1
J gene: TRBJ1-1
clone size: many
CDR3 protein: CASSSQGAITEAFF
CDR3 DNA: TGTGCCAGCAGCTCACAGGGGGCGATCACTGAAGCTTTCTTT

V gene: TRBV7-3
D gene: .
J gene: TRBJ2-2
clone size: many
CDR3 protein: CASSFWQNTGELFF
CDR3 DNA: TGTGCCAGCAGCTTTTGGCAGAACACCGGGGAGCTGTTTTTT

V gene: TRBV19
D gene: TRBD1
J gene: TRBJ2-2
clone size: many
CDR3 protein: CASSNPGGRNTGELFF
CDR3 DNA: TGTGCCAGTAGTAATCCAGGGGGACGAAACACCGGGGAGCTGTTTTTT

V gene: TRBV27
D gene: .
J gene: TRBJ1-5
clone size: many
CDR3 protein: CASSFWGSNQPQHF
CDR3 DNA: TGTGCCAGCAGTTTCTGGGGTAGCAATCAGCCCCAGCATTTT

V gene: TRBV11-2
D gene: TRBD2
J gene: TRBJ2-7
clone size: many
CDR3 protein: CASSPAGGAGLYEQYF
CDR3 DNA: TGTGCCAGCAGCCCAGCGGGGGGCGCGGGTCTCTACGAGCAGTACTTC

V gene: TRBV11-2
D gene: .
J gene: TRBJ2-7
clone size: many
CDR3 protein: CASSGSGHYGPTYEQYF
CDR3 DNA: TGTGCCAGCAGCGGCTCGGGACACTATGGACCTACCTACGAGCAGTACTTC

V gene: TRBV5-1
D gene: .
J gene: TRBJ1-1
clone size: many
CDR3 protein: CASSLRTVGNTEAFF
CDR3 DNA: TGCGCCAGCAGCTTGAGGACGGTTGGGAACACTGAAGCTTTCTTT

V gene: TRBV7-2
D gene: TRBD1
J gene: TRBJ2-7
clone size: .
CDR3 protein: CASSPGTAPYEQYF
CDR3 DNA: TGTGCCAGCAGCCCCGGGACAGCTCCCTACGAGCAGTACTTC

V gene: TRBV6-5
D gene: .
J gene: TRBJ2-3
clone size: many
CDR3 protein: CASRSPGLRQGTQYF
CDR3 DNA: TGTGCCAGCAGGTCACCGGGACTCCGGCAGGGTACGCAGTATTTT

V gene: TRBV7-2
D gene: .
J gene: TRBJ1-5
clone size: many
CDR3 protein: CASSLVSDQPQHF
CDR3 DNA: TGTGCCAGCAGCTTAGTATCGGATCAGCCCCAGCATTTT

V gene: TRBV29-1
D gene: .
J gene: TRBJ2-3
clone size: many
CDR3 protein: CSVAPLGTDTQYF
CDR3 DNA: TGCAGCGTTGCCCCGCTTGGTACAGATACGCAGTATTTT

V gene: TRBV7-2
D gene: .
J gene: TRBJ2-5
clone size: many
CDR3 protein: CASSMDIREETQYF
CDR3 DNA: TGTGCCAGCAGCATGGACATTCGAGAAGAGACCCAGTACTTC

V gene: TRBV30
D gene: .
J gene: TRBJ2-4
clone size: many
CDR3 protein: CAWSRRNIQYF
CDR3 DNA: TGTGCCTGGAGTCGTAGAAACATTCAGTACTTC

V gene: TRBV7-2
D gene: .
J gene: TRBJ1-2
clone size: .
CDR3 protein: CASSPHHTGIYGYTF
CDR3 DNA: TGTGCCAGCAGCCCACACCATACCGGTATCTATGGCTACACCTTC

V gene: TRBV3-1
D gene: TRBD2
J gene: TRBJ2-5
clone size: many
CDR3 protein: CASSRTSGQETQYF
CDR3 DNA: TGTGCCAGCAGTCGGACTAGCGGCCAAGAGACCCAGTACTTC

V gene: TRBV28
D gene: .
J gene: TRBJ1-1
clone size: many
CDR3 protein: CASSQPGSNTEAFF
CDR3 DNA: TGTGCCAGCAGCCAACCCGGTTCGAACACTGAAGCTTTCTTT

V gene: TRBV7-6
D gene: TRBD1
J gene: TRBJ2-3
clone size: many
CDR3 protein: CASGTGQVNTQYF
CDR3 DNA: TGTGCCAGCGGCACTGGACAGGTTAATACGCAGTATTTT

V gene: TRBV6-5
D gene: .
J gene: TRBJ1-1
clone size: many
CDR3 protein: CASTYAFGGVGGAFF
CDR3 DNA: TGTGCCAGCACCTACGCGTTTGGAGGGGTTGGTGGAGCTTTCTTT

V gene: TRBV24-1
D gene: .
J gene: TRBJ2-1
clone size: few
CDR3 protein: CATSDLRRDNEQFF
CDR3 DNA: TGTGCCACCAGTGATTTGAGGCGAGACAATGAGCAGTTCTTC

V gene: TRBV7-2
D gene: TRBD2
J gene: TRBJ2-3
clone size: many
CDR3 protein: CASSFLAGGSTDTQYF
CDR3 DNA: TGTGCCAGCAGCTTCCTAGCGGGGGGAAGCACAGATACGCAGTATTTT

V gene: TRBV7-2
D gene: TRBD2
J gene: TRBJ2-5
clone size: many
CDR3 protein: CASSLAGTTKETQYF
CDR3 DNA: TGTGCCAGCAGCTTAGCCGGGACTACTAAAGAGACCCAGTACTTC

V gene: TRBV6-5
D gene: TRBD2
J gene: TRBJ2-2
clone size: many
CDR3 protein: CASRFTSGRVWELFF
CDR3 DNA: TGTGCCAGCAGGTTTACTAGCGGGAGGGTCTGGGAGCTGTTTTTT

V gene: TRBV14
D gene: .
J gene: TRBJ2-1
clone size: many
CDR3 protein: CASSQPGLPVHNEQFF
CDR3 DNA: TGTGCCAGCAGCCAACCTGGTCTGCCAGTCCACAATGAGCAGTTCTTC

V gene: TRBV29-1
D gene: .
J gene: TRBJ2-5
clone size: many
CDR3 protein: CSVSLVAETQYF
CDR3 DNA: TGCAGCGTTAGCTTGGTCGCGGAGACCCAGTACTTC

V gene: TRBV19
D gene: TRBD1
J gene: TRBJ1-5
clone size: many
CDR3 protein: CASSTTTGGGSNQPQHF
CDR3 DNA: TGTGCCAGTAGTACGACTACAGGGGGCGGGAGCAATCAGCCCCAGCATTTT

V gene: TRBV6-6
D gene: .
J gene: TRBJ1-1
clone size: many
CDR3 protein: CASSYSTGGLTEAFF
CDR3 DNA: TGTGCCAGCAGTTACTCGACTGGGGGCTTAACTGAAGCTTTCTTT

V gene: TRBV2
D gene: .
J gene: TRBJ2-2
clone size: few
CDR3 protein: CASSEGHTGELFF
CDR3 DNA: TGTGCCAGCAGTGAAGGTCACACCGGGGAGCTGTTTTTT

V gene: TRBV2
D gene: .
J gene: TRBJ2-1
clone size: many
CDR3 protein: CASAGSTQHEQFF
CDR3 DNA: TGTGCCAGCGCGGGATCCACTCAGCATGAGCAGTTCTTC

V gene: TRBV6-5
D gene: TRBD1
J gene: TRBJ1-1
clone size: many
CDR3 protein: CASGTGRGNTEAFF
CDR3 DNA: TGTGCCAGCGGGACAGGGAGAGGGAACACTGAAGCTTTCTTT